These 24 T cell receptor beta chains came from one sample sequenced in a study of blood T cell repertoires in COVID-19 (dated by TCRdb to about 2020). Receptor libraries were prepared by the immunoSEQ multiplex PCR assay. TCRdb retrieved this table from immuneACCESS and kept in-frame rearrangements only. Not all clones are present; in checked studies, unresolved V genes account for under half, and no reason is known for the remainder. The sample table shows more than 200,000 clones, and around 90% are seen once. The ten largest make up around 5% of the sample. Input material: peripheral blood. The receptors here all came from a woman aged 60-75 years with COVID-19, enrolled during active disease.

The rearrangement uses TRBV2 and TRBJ2-7, with TRBD2 matching over 10 bases. This CDR3 is 16 amino acids long. The germline gives CDR1 SNHLY, CDR2 FYNNEI. Unmatched junction bases numbered 10, after V lost 6 bases and J lost 2 bases. The CDR3 reads CASRYLAGELAYEQYF. CDR3 bases: TGTGCCAGCAGGTACCTAGCGGGAGAACTTGCCTACGAGCAGTACTTC.

This clone was observed a single time. This CDR3 is CASSGTGVEQYF. DNA for the CDR3: TGTGCCAGTTCCGGGACAGGGGTCGAGCAGTACTTC. The chain links TRBV12-3 or TRBV12-4 to TRBJ2-7; TRBD1 matches at 10 bases. With V trimmed by 9 bases and J by 6 bases, 5 bases remained unmatched. CDR3 size: 12 residues.

The V call is TRBV4-1, the J call TRBJ2-1; a possible D gene is TRBD2 (6 bases). The germline V and J ends were trimmed by 0 bases and 6 bases, with 15 bases remaining between them. Germline lookup yields CDR1 MGHRA and CDR2 YSYEKL. The CDR3 runs 16 residues. Written as DNA, the CDR3 is TGCGCCAGCAGCCAAGATTGGAGGGGATGGGTCAATGAGCAGTTCTTC. This gives the protein CASSQDWRGWVNEQFF.

The chain has TRBV5-6 and TRBJ2-4, with D possibly matching TRBD2 (6 bases). The germline V and J ends were trimmed by 3 bases and 0 bases, with 16 bases remaining between them. The CDR3 runs 17 residues. Germline V gene sequence: CDR1 SGHDT, CDR2 YYEEEE. In DNA form, the CDR3 reads TGTGCCAGCAGCTCAACGAGGCGGGAACTAGCCAAAAACATTCAGTACTTC. This sequence encodes CASSSTRRELAKNIQYF. The full variable domain, with the rest looked up from reference TRBV5-6 and TRBJ2-4, is DAGVTQSPTHLIKTRGQQVTLRCSPKSGHDTVSWYQQALGQGPQFIFQYYEEEERQRGNFPDRFSGHQFPNYSSELNVNALLLGDSALYLCASSSTRRELAKNIQYFGAGTRLSVL.

On this clone itself: With a much larger clone just one base away, this may be a read error. Other nucleotide sequences in the sample specify the same CDR3. The chain has TRBV5-6 and TRBJ1-5, with no clear D. Trimming took 0 bases from V and 4 from J, leaving 5 bases between them. The germline V gene has CDR1 SGHDT and CDR2 YYEEEE. The CDR3 loop spans 13 amino acids. DNA for the CDR3: TGTGCCAGCAGCTTGGCGGGAAATCAGCCCCAGCATTTT. As protein: CASSLAGNQPQHF.

The V and J genes are TRBV19 and TRBJ2-7, with 7 bases identical to TRBD1. CDR1 and CDR2 from the germline V gene are LNHDA and SQIVND (reference sequence). The CDR3 runs 14 residues. With V trimmed by 4 bases and J by 2 bases, 5 bases remained unmatched. The CDR3 sequence: CASSTTRGTYEQYF. In DNA, the CDR3 is TGTGCCAGTAGTACAACCAGGGGGACCTACGAGCAGTACTTC. Drawing the rest from reference TRBV19 and TRBJ2-7, the complete variable domain is DGGITQSPKYLFRKEGQNVTLSCEQNLNHDAMYWYRQDPGQGLRLIYYSQIVNDFQKGDIAEGYSVSREKKESFPLTVTSAQKNPTAFYLCASSTTRGTYEQYFGPGTRLTVT.

The chain has TRBV3-1 (or the pseudogene TRBV3-2) and TRBJ1-3; D unclear. V dropped 1 base and J dropped 0 bases, with 7 bases sitting between them. Germline-derived CDR1 and CDR2 are LGHDT and YNNKEL (reference sequence). The CDR3 is 15 residues long. The CDR3 reads CASSQGRSSGNTIYF. CDR3 bases: TGTGCCAGCAGCCAAGGTAGGAGCTCTGGAAACACCATATATTTT.

The chain combines TRBV18 with TRBJ2-3; perhaps TRBD1 as D (5 bases). V was cut by 3 bases and J by 1 base, with 5 bases left in between. There are 13 residues in the CDR3. Looked up from germline, CDR1 is KGHSH and CDR2 is LQKENI. CDR3 loop: CASSPGRTDTQYF. CDR3 bases: TGTGCCAGCTCACCGGGGCGCACAGATACGCAGTATTTT.

CDR3 protein: CASAQTGWGTEAFF. In DNA, the CDR3 is TGTGCCAGCGCCCAGACAGGGTGGGGAACTGAAGCTTTCTTT. The chain combines TRBV25-1 with TRBJ1-1; 7 nucleotides line up with TRBD1. V lost 8 bases to trimming and J lost 5 bases; unmatched junction nucleotides: 11. Looked up from germline, CDR1 is MGHDK and CDR2 is SYGVNS. There are 14 residues in the CDR3.

The gene calls are TRBV5-1 and TRBJ1-1, with D perhaps TRBD1 (5 bases). The ends were cut back, 0 bases at V and 4 bases at J, with 13 bases in the middle. In germline, CDR1 is SGHRS, CDR2 YFSETQ. The CDR3 spans 15 residues. The CDR3 nucleotides read TGCGCCAGCAGCTTGGGTCAGGGTAGGGGCACTGAAGCTTTCTTT. Protein product: CASSLGQGRGTEAFF.

This rearrangement joins TRBV5-4 to TRBJ2-1; 9 bases line up with TRBD2. The CDR3 loop spans 15 amino acids. V shed 2 bases and J 6 bases; nucleotides not matched to a gene: 6. Per the germline V gene, CDR1 is SGHNT and CDR2 is YYREEE (reference sequence). CDR3 bases: TGTGCCAGCAGCTTAGCGGGAGGAGTAGGCAATGAGCAGTTCTTC. Amino acid sequence: CASSLAGGVGNEQFF.

The genes are TRBV7-6 and TRBJ2-7, with 11 bases fitting TRBD1. This CDR3 is built from 16 residues. Germline V lookup: CDR1 SGHVS, CDR2 FNYEAQ. V lost 5 bases and J lost 2; bases outside the gene matches: 8. CDR3 DNA sequence: TGTGCCAGCAGCCGATACCCGGACAGGGGGCCCTACGAGCAGTACTTC. This encodes CASSRYPDRGPYEQYF.

The gene calls are TRBV6-6 and TRBJ1-5; D may be TRBD1 (5 bases). The germline V and J ends were trimmed by 6 bases and 0 bases, with 12 bases remaining between them. This CDR3 is built from 15 residues. Germline V CDR1 and CDR2: MNHNY, SVGAGI (reference sequence). The CDR3 coding sequence is TGTGCCAGCAGCCCCAGGGATTATAGCAATCAGCCCCAGCATTTT. Translation: CASSPRDYSNQPQHF.

The chain employs TRBV5-1 and TRBJ1-2; 7 bases align to TRBD1. The J segment lost 4 bases and the V segment lost 0 bases, leaving 3 bases of the junction unmatched. The CDR3 runs to 14 residues. Germline assignment: CDR1 SGHRS and CDR2 YFSETQ. The DNA for the CDR3 is TGCGCCAGCAGCTTGGCTGGGACAGTCTATGGCTACACCTTC. Its translation: CASSLAGTVYGYTF.

The gene calls are TRBV27 and TRBJ2-7, with 8 bases fitting TRBD1. The germline gives CDR1 MNHEY, CDR2 SMNVEV (reference sequence). V shed 4 bases and J 7 bases; nucleotides not matched to a gene: 15. The CDR3 length is 16 residues. CDR3 DNA sequence: TGTGCCAGCAGTTCAGCCCCCGGTCAGGGGGCCGGGGAGCAGTACTTC. This sequence encodes CASSSAPGQGAGEQYF.

The J gene is TRBJ2-1, the V gene TRBV19; 7 nucleotides line up with TRBD2. The CDR3 has 14 amino acids. Germline trimming cut 4 bases from V and 5 bases from J; bases unmatched to any gene: 5. Germline loops: CDR1 LNHDA, CDR2 SQIVND (reference sequence). The CDR3 region is CASSRAGRDNEQFF. In nucleotides, the CDR3 is TGTGCCAGTAGTAGAGCGGGGAGGGACAATGAGCAGTTCTTC.

The J gene is TRBJ1-2, the V gene TRBV3-1 (or the pseudogene TRBV3-2); maybe TRBD1 (6 bases). Deletions cut 1 base from V and 5 bases from J, with 20 bases between. CDR1 LGHDT and CDR2 YNNKEL come from the germline V gene (reference sequence). This CDR3 has 17 residues. Here the CDR3 DNA reads TGTGCCAGCAGCCAAGTGTCCGTGTCAGGGGTTTTGTATGGCTACACCTTC. Translated: CASSQVSVSGVLYGYTF.

The CDR3 here is CASSTGPGQGYIGQFF. CDR3 nucleotides: TGTGCCAGCAGCACGGGTCCGGGACAGGGGTACATCGGACAGTTCTTC. The chain is built from TRBV5-6 and TRBJ2-1, with 10 bases matching TRBD1. V was clipped by 4 bases and J by 13 bases; unmatched bases: 17. CDR3 length: 16 residues. The germline V gene encodes CDR1 SGHDT and CDR2 YYEEEE.

The chain combines TRBV19 with TRBJ2-5; no firm D call. There are 15 residues in the CDR3. CDR1 is LNHDA and CDR2 is SQIVND in the germline V gene (reference sequence). Deletions cut 7 bases from V and 2 bases from J, with 17 bases between. The CDR3 region is CASKSLGVRQETQYF. The CDR3 DNA sequence: TGTGCCAGTAAATCCCTCGGAGTTAGACAAGAGACCCAGTACTTC.

This clone was recorded at least ten times. The rearrangement uses TRBV5-1 and TRBJ2-6; the D gene is possibly TRBD1 (5 bases). Per germline, CDR1 SGHRS and CDR2 YFSETQ. The CDR3 has 17 residues. Trimming took 0 bases from V and 3 from J, leaving 13 bases between them. CDR3 bases: TGCGCCAGCAGCTTGGTGGGGCTTAGGGTTGGGGCCAACGTCCTGACTTTC. It codes for CASSLVGLRVGANVLTF.

This clone was recorded only once. The genes are TRBV28 and TRBJ2-7, with 7 bases fitting TRBD2. Unmatched junction bases numbered 5, after V lost 1 base and J lost 2 bases. The CDR3 runs 15 residues. From germline, CDR1 is MDHEN and CDR2 SYDVKM. The CDR3, as DNA: TGTGCCAGCAGTTTATTCGGGGGGACCGCCTACGAGCAGTACTTC. Its protein product is CASSLFGGTAYEQYF.

J is TRBJ2-1 and V is TRBV6-5; maybe TRBD2 (6 bases). Germline CDR1 reads MNHEY; CDR2 reads SVGAGI. Trimming left V 10 bases short and J 4 bases short, with 14 bases between. This CDR3 region has 13 residues. The CDR3 DNA is TGTGCCATCCTGAATGGGGGGTACAATGAGCAGTTCTTC. Translated, it gives CAILNGGYNEQFF.

This clone was counted a single time. V usage is TRBV6-5 and J usage is TRBJ1-1; no firm D call. CDR1 and CDR2 from the germline V gene are MNHEY and SVGAGI. V was trimmed by 2 bases and J by 1 base, leaving 14 bases between them. The CDR3 contains 16 residues. CDR3 loop: CASSYRGGLGNTEAFF. CDR3 DNA: TGTGCCAGCAGTTACCGGGGTGGACTTGGGAACACTGAAGCTTTCTTT.

This chain links TRBV28 with TRBJ1-2; TRBD1 might be the D (5 bases). The V end lost 0 bases, the J end lost 7 bases, and 12 bases lay between the germline ends. Germline lookup yields CDR1 MDHEN and CDR2 SYDVKM. The CDR3 totals 14 residues. The CDR3 DNA follows: TGTGCCAGCAGTTTATGGGCAGGGAGGCTTGGCTACACCTTC. This encodes CASSLWAGRLGYTF.